Shown below are 7 T cell receptor beta chains from a single sample sequenced in a study of T cell repertoires in cytomegalovirus infection. TCRdb redid the calling of the reads with MiXCR, one entry per CDR3 protein. Counted here are under 800,000 distinct CDR3 sequences, roughly 24% occurring once; the ten biggest clones make up around 7.6%. Input material: CD8+ T cells from PBMCs. The source is a human donor in good health (CMV status not recorded). Some clones in this sample may be carry-over from other donors' samples.

The chain is built from TRBV6-6 and TRBJ2-7, with 10 nucleotides matching TRBD1. With 8 bases clipped from V and 1 base from J, the junction kept 11 bases outside the gene matches. Germline assignment: CDR1 MNHNY and CDR2 SVGAGI (reference sequence). This CDR3 is 16 amino acids long. The CDR3 region has the DNA TGTGCCAGCGGGTACCCAACGGGACAGGGGTCCTACGAGCAGTACTTC. Its translation: CASGYPTGQGSYEQYF.

This clonotype was counted many times. The rearrangement links TRBV7-2 to TRBJ1-1, with TRBD1 identical over 7 bases. The germline CDR1 and CDR2 sequences are SGHTA and FQGNSA. CDR3 size: 14 residues. Losses at the gene ends were 4 bases for V and 0 bases for J; bases not matched to a gene: 2. CDR3 sequence: CASSYTGVNTEAFF. The CDR3 DNA follows: TGTGCCAGCAGCTATACAGGGGTGAACACTGAAGCTTTCTTT.

This sequence joins TRBV14 and TRBJ2-5; 7 bases fit TRBD2. Germline-derived CDR1 and CDR2 are SGHDN and FVKESK. J was trimmed by 5 bases and V by 2 bases; bases with no gene match: 5. The CDR3 is 14 amino acids. The chain's CDR3 is CASSQNAGGETQYF. The CDR3 DNA sequence: TGTGCCAGCAGCCAAAACGCCGGGGGGGAGACCCAGTACTTC.

This clonotype was counted at least ten times. The gene calls are TRBV6-2 or TRBV6-3 and TRBJ1-1; TRBD1 matches at 9 bases. V gave up 0 bases and J gave up 5 bases; unmatched junction bases: 7. Looked up from germline, CDR1 is MNHEY and CDR2 is SVGEGT. The CDR3 consists of 16 residues. Here the CDR3 reads CASSYSPRTGDTEAFF. The CDR3, as DNA: TGTGCCAGCAGTTACTCTCCGAGGACAGGGGATACTGAAGCTTTCTTT.

At least ten counts were recorded for this clonotype. J is TRBJ2-3 and V is TRBV7-9, with TRBD2 identical over 12 bases. Germline values: CDR1 SEHNR, CDR2 FQNEAQ (reference sequence). The CDR3 loop spans 19 amino acids. V shed 5 bases and J 1 base; nucleotides not matched to a gene: 13. CDR3 coding DNA: TGTGCCAGCAGCCCGACTAGCGGGGGACTACGCGGAGGCACAGATACGCAGTATTTT. It encodes CASSPTSGGLRGGTDTQYF.

This clonotype showed up just a few times. The chain has TRBV7-9 and TRBJ1-5; tentative D call: TRBD1 (6 bases). The CDR3 loop spans 13 amino acids. V lost 5 bases to trimming and J lost 5 bases, with 10 bases between them. The germline V gene encodes CDR1 SEHNR and CDR2 FQNEAQ (reference sequence). In DNA form, the CDR3 reads TGTGCCAGCAGCCCGGACAGTCATCAGCCCCAGCATTTT. Translating it yields CASSPDSHQPQHF.

There are many counts of this clonotype. The chain couples TRBV28 to TRBJ1-1; 7 nucleotides line up with TRBD1. The CDR3 length is 15 residues. Germline CDR1 MDHEN, CDR2 SYDVKM. The V and J ends lost 5 bases and 4 bases, in that order; junction bases with no gene match: 10. CDR3 nucleotides: TGTGCCAGCAGTCCCCGACAGGGTATGGGCACTGAAGCTTTCTTT. Its translation is CASSPRQGMGTEAFF. The entire variable domain, with the rest obtained from reference TRBV28 and TRBJ1-1, is as follows: DVKVTQSSRYLVKRTGEKVFLECVQDMDHENMFWYRQDPGLGLRLIYFSYDVKMKEKGDIPEGYSVSREKKERFSLILESASTNQTSMYLCASSPRQGMGTEAFFGQGTRLTVV.